Listed below are T cell receptor beta chains from one sample, sequenced in a study of cytotoxic CD8 clonotypes in ibrutinib-treated CLL. TCRdb's copy holds only in-frame clones and misses some; the assay was immunoSEQ multiplex PCR. The sample carries about 85,000 clones, roughly 77% recorded once. The source material was PBMCs, sampled after 12 months of ibrutinib treatment. These receptors were obtained from a human donor with chronic lymphocytic leukemia. Each CDR3 is given with its conserved first and last residue. Each record gives: V gene, clone size, J gene, CDR3 length, D gene, CDR3 protein, CDR3 DNA. D genes are given only for firm matches. A row's size may be missing; if present it is once, few, many or a size class.

V gene: TRBV18
clone size: .
J gene: TRBJ1-3
CDR3 length: 16
D gene: .
CDR3 protein: CASSRAHPASGNTIYF
CDR3 DNA: TGTGCCAGCTCACGTGCCCATCCGGCCTCTGGAAACACCATATATTTT

V gene: TRBV18
clone size: .
J gene: TRBJ2-1
CDR3 length: 15
D gene: .
CDR3 protein: CASSPSRDSNNEQFF
CDR3 DNA: TGTGCCAGCTCACCATCCCGGGACTCTAACAATGAGCAGTTCTTC

V gene: TRBV7-6
clone size: .
J gene: TRBJ1-6
CDR3 length: 15
D gene: .
CDR3 protein: CASRTPGGARSPLHF
CDR3 DNA: TGTGCCAGCAGGACCCCGGGTGGGGCGCGTTCACCCCTCCACTTT

V gene: TRBV18
clone size: .
J gene: TRBJ2-2
CDR3 length: 15
D gene: TRBD1
CDR3 protein: CASSPPGQGAGELFF
CDR3 DNA: TGTGCCAGCTCACCACCCGGTCAGGGGGCCGGGGAGCTGTTTTTT

V gene: TRBV25-1
clone size: .
J gene: TRBJ1-2
CDR3 length: 14
D gene: TRBD1
CDR3 protein: CASSDETGNYGYTF
CDR3 DNA: TGTGCCAGCAGTGATGAGACAGGGAACTATGGCTACACCTTC

V gene: TRBV5-1
clone size: once
J gene: TRBJ1-1
CDR3 length: 13
D gene: .
CDR3 protein: CASRGNENTEAFF
CDR3 DNA: TGCGCCAGCAGGGGGAACGAGAACACTGAAGCTTTCTTT

V gene: TRBV28
clone size: .
J gene: TRBJ2-7
CDR3 length: 11
D gene: .
CDR3 protein: CASMWGYEQYF
CDR3 DNA: TGTGCCAGCATGTGGGGATACGAGCAGTACTTC

V gene: TRBV7-9
clone size: once
J gene: TRBJ2-7
CDR3 length: 15
D gene: TRBD1
CDR3 protein: CASSGPGQGPTQQYF
CDR3 DNA: TGTGCCAGCAGCGGCCCGGGACAGGGGCCCACCCAGCAGTACTTC

V gene: TRBV19
clone size: .
J gene: TRBJ2-1
CDR3 length: 14
D gene: .
CDR3 protein: CASSMGLASNEQFF
CDR3 DNA: TGTGCCAGTAGTATGGGGCTAGCGAGCAATGAGCAGTTCTTC

V gene: TRBV4-3
clone size: .
J gene: TRBJ2-5
CDR3 length: 16
D gene: .
CDR3 protein: CASSQERGRARETQYF
CDR3 DNA: TGCGCCAGCAGCCAAGAAAGGGGGAGGGCCAGAGAGACCCAGTACTTC

V gene: TRBV11-2
clone size: few
J gene: TRBJ2-5
CDR3 length: 16
D gene: .
CDR3 protein: CASSLGGRDNRETQYF
CDR3 DNA: TGTGCCAGCAGCTTGGGTGGCAGGGATAATAGGGAGACCCAGTACTTC

V gene: TRBV7-9
clone size: .
J gene: TRBJ1-4
CDR3 length: 16
D gene: TRBD1
CDR3 protein: CASSQPRQGSNEKLFF
CDR3 DNA: TGTGCCAGCAGCCAACCAAGACAGGGTAGTAATGAAAAACTGTTTTTT

V gene: TRBV7-2
clone size: .
J gene: TRBJ2-2
CDR3 length: 14
D gene: .
CDR3 protein: CASSPWGFTGELFF
CDR3 DNA: TGTGCCAGCAGCCCGTGGGGTTTCACCGGGGAGCTGTTTTTT

V gene: TRBV5-1
clone size: .
J gene: TRBJ1-1
CDR3 length: 15
D gene: .
CDR3 protein: CASSPLGPMNTEAFF
CDR3 DNA: TGCGCCAGCAGCCCACTCGGTCCGATGAACACTGAAGCTTTCTTT

V gene: TRBV6-6
clone size: .
J gene: TRBJ2-7
CDR3 length: 13
D gene: .
CDR3 protein: CASSPAGRVKQYF
CDR3 DNA: TGTGCCAGCAGCCCCGCCGGGCGAGTTAAGCAGTACTTC

V gene: TRBV18
clone size: once
J gene: TRBJ1-5
CDR3 length: 12
D gene: .
CDR3 protein: CASSPRGEPQHF
CDR3 DNA: TGTGCCAGCTCACCCAGGGGTGAGCCCCAGCATTTT

V gene: TRBV7-2
clone size: .
J gene: TRBJ1-1
CDR3 length: 12
D gene: .
CDR3 protein: CASSLVLAEAFF
CDR3 DNA: TGTGCCAGCAGCTTAGTCCTTGCTGAAGCTTTCTTT

V gene: TRBV19
clone size: .
J gene: TRBJ2-6
CDR3 length: 17
D gene: .
CDR3 protein: CASSIAPRGSGANVLTF
CDR3 DNA: TGTGCCAGTAGTATAGCCCCCCGCGGCTCTGGGGCCAACGTCCTGACTTTC

V gene: TRBV6-5
clone size: .
J gene: TRBJ1-3
CDR3 length: 15
D gene: .
CDR3 protein: CASSYSTGTGNTIYF
CDR3 DNA: TGTGCCAGCAGTTACTCCACAGGGACTGGAAACACCATATATTTT

V gene: TRBV7-2
clone size: .
J gene: TRBJ1-5
CDR3 length: 12
D gene: .
CDR3 protein: CASSLVGQPQHF
CDR3 DNA: TGTGCCAGCAGCTTAGTGGGTCAGCCCCAGCATTTT

V gene: TRBV4-2
clone size: .
J gene: TRBJ2-1
CDR3 length: 16
D gene: TRBD2
CDR3 protein: CASSQGVGLVVGKQFF
CDR3 DNA: TGTGCCAGCAGCCAAGGGGTCGGACTAGTGGTGGGAAAGCAGTTCTTC

V gene: TRBV6-5
clone size: .
J gene: TRBJ2-2
CDR3 length: 15
D gene: TRBD2
CDR3 protein: CASSYSGGATGELFF
CDR3 DNA: TGTGCCAGCAGTTACAGCGGGGGGGCCACCGGGGAGCTGTTTTTT